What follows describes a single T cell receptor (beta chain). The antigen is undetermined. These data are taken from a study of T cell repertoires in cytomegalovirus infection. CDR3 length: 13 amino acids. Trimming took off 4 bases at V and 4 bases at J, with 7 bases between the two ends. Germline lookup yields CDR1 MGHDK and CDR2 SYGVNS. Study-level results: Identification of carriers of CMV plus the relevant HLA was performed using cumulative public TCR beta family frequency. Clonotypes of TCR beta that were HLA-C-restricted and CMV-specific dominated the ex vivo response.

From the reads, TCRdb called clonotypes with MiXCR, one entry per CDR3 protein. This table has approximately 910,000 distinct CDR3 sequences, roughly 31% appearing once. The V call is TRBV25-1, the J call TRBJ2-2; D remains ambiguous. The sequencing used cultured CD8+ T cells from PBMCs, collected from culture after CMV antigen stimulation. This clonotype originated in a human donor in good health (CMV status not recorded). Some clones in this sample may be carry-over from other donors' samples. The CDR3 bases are TGTGCCAGCAGTGGGCGGTCCACCGGGGAGCTGTTTTTT. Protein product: CASSGRSTGELFF.